The 23 T cell receptor beta chains given below trace back to one sample, sequenced in a study of blood T cell repertoires in COVID-19. Libraries were prepared by immunoSEQ multiplex PCR; TCRdb keeps only in-frame clonotypes and omits some of them. The sample has about 210,000 clones, 88% seen once. The sample comprised peripheral blood. The source is a man between 65 and 85 years old with acute or convalescent COVID-19.

The V and J genes are TRBV18 and TRBJ2-7; 8 nucleotides line up with TRBD2. This CDR3 is built from 15 residues. Germline lookup yields CDR1 KGHSH and CDR2 LQKENI. The J segment lost 5 bases and the V segment lost 2 bases, leaving 8 bases of the junction unmatched. In DNA, the CDR3 is TGTGCCAGCTCACCAGGGCTTGCGGGAGGTAACGAGCAGTACTTC. Protein: CASSPGLAGGNEQYF.

The rearrangement uses TRBV5-1 and TRBJ1-2; D uncertain. V gave up 0 bases and J gave up 7 bases, with 10 bases separating them. CDR3 length: 13 residues. Germline CDR1 is SGHRS and CDR2 is YFSETQ. The CDR3 loop reads CASSLAPAGGYTF. For the CDR3, the DNA is TGCGCCAGCAGCTTGGCCCCGGCGGGTGGCTACACCTTC.

The V and J genes are TRBV27 and TRBJ1-6; 7 nucleotides agree with TRBD1. This CDR3 has 12 residues. With V trimmed by 9 bases and J by 10 bases, 6 bases remained unmatched. The germline CDR1 and CDR2 sequences are MNHEY and SMNVEV (reference sequence). The CDR3 protein is CASWQGDSPLHF. CDR3 sequence (DNA): TGTGCCAGTTGGCAGGGGGACTCACCCCTCCACTTT.

This rearrangement joins TRBV19 to TRBJ2-1; 7 bases agree with TRBD2. CDR3 length equals 14 residues. Losses at the gene ends were 6 bases for V and 8 bases for J; bases not matched to a gene: 10. The V gene's germline CDR1 is LNHDA and CDR2 SQIVND (reference sequence). The CDR3 DNA sequence: TGTGCCAGTAGCCGGCGGCGGGAGTTCCATGAGCAGTTCTTC. Protein sequence: CASSRRREFHEQFF.

CDR3 bases: TGTGCCAGCAGTCAGGGGCTAGCGGATCAAGAGACCCAGTACTTC. Its protein product is CASSQGLADQETQYF. The chain links TRBV6-5 to TRBJ2-5, with a weak D call TRBD2 (7 bases). Germline CDR1 MNHEY, CDR2 SVGAGI. The CDR3 spans 15 residues. V was cut by 5 bases and J by 2 bases, with 15 bases left in between.

The chain carries TRBV5-6 and TRBJ1-5; D is ambiguous. Trimming stripped 0 bases from V and 2 bases from J, with 9 bases between. CDR3 length equals 15 residues. CDR1 and CDR2 (germline): SGHDT, YYEEEE. CDR3 in DNA: TGTGCCAGCAGCTTGGGAGCTCAGGGCAATCAGCCCCAGCATTTT. Translated: CASSLGAQGNQPQHF.

CDR3 residues: CAISRAGGVITDTQYF. The CDR3 region has the DNA TGTGCCATCAGTAGAGCGGGAGGGGTAATCACAGATACGCAGTATTTT. The chain has TRBV10-3 and TRBJ2-3; 10 bases align to TRBD2. From germline, CDR1 is ENHRY and CDR2 SYGVKD. The V gene end was trimmed by 5 bases and the J gene end by 2 bases; junction bases not matched to a gene: 7. The CDR3 loop spans 16 amino acids.

This chain connects TRBV28 to TRBJ2-7; 7 positions match TRBD2. The CDR3 sequence is 15 residues long. J gave up 0 bases and V 5 bases, and 7 bases lay outside the gene matches. Germline V gene data show CDR1 as MDHEN and CDR2 as SYDVKM. CDR3 loop: CASSPPRTSSYEQYF. CDR3 DNA: TGTGCCAGCAGTCCCCCACGGACTAGCTCCTACGAGCAGTACTTC.

This chain joins TRBV7-2 and TRBJ2-2; 10 bases match TRBD2. The CDR3 totals 16 residues. Germline CDR1 reads SGHTA; CDR2 reads FQGNSA. V shed 3 bases and J 6 bases; nucleotides not matched to a gene: 7. CDR3 region: CASSFRLAGVPGELFF. The DNA of the CDR3 is TGTGCCAGCAGCTTCAGGCTAGCGGGAGTCCCCGGGGAGCTGTTTTTT.

The chain carries TRBV14 and TRBJ2-3; D call uncertain. The CDR3 is 14 residues long. Trimming took 4 bases from V and 0 from J, leaving 8 bases between them. Looked up from germline, CDR1 is SGHDN and CDR2 is FVKESK. CDR3 sequence reads: CASSPLGSTDTQYF. CDR3 sequence (DNA): TGTGCCAGCAGCCCTCTCGGGAGCACAGATACGCAGTATTTT.

This clone was recorded once. The V and J genes are TRBV14 and TRBJ2-3; D ambiguous. The CDR3 totals 16 residues. The ends were cut back, 1 base at V and 4 bases at J, with 15 bases in the middle. CDR1 and CDR2 (germline): SGHDN, FVKESK. CDR3 loop: CASSQAQLRSADTQYF. DNA of the CDR3: TGTGCCAGCAGCCAAGCTCAACTTCGATCCGCAGATACGCAGTATTTT. The variable domain in full, with the rest retrieved from reference TRBV14 and TRBJ2-3, is EAGVTQFPSHSVIEKGQTVTLRCDPISGHDNLYWYRRVMGKEIKFLLHFVKESKQDESGMPNNRFLAERTGGTYSTLKVQPAELEDSGVYFCASSQAQLRSADTQYFGPGTRLTVL.

V usage is TRBV19 and J usage is TRBJ1-6; perhaps TRBD1 as D (5 bases). Trimming pared 6 bases from V and 4 bases from J, leaving 10 bases between. The length of the CDR3 is 14 residues. Germline loops: CDR1 LNHDA, CDR2 SQIVND (reference sequence). The CDR3 is CASREEGYNSPLHF. CDR3 DNA: TGTGCCAGTAGGGAGGAGGGGTATAATTCACCCCTCCACTTT.

The gene calls are TRBV5-5 and TRBJ1-1, with 8 nucleotides matching TRBD1. Trimming removed 2 bases from V and 2 bases from J; junction bases left unmatched: 8. The V gene's germline CDR1 is SGHKS and CDR2 YYEKEE (reference sequence). The CDR3 extends over 16 amino acids. The CDR3, as DNA: TGTGCCAGCAGCTTCGCAGGGGGCATGATTAACACTGAAGCTTTCTTT. Protein product: CASSFAGGMINTEAFF.

This clone was seen just once. The rearrangement uses TRBV2 and TRBJ2-5; 11 bases line up with TRBD2. The CDR3 spans 15 residues. Germline CDR1 and CDR2: SNHLY and FYNNEI. The J segment lost 3 bases and the V segment lost 4 bases, leaving 4 bases of the junction unmatched. The CDR3 loop reads CASSVTSGGKETQYF. As DNA, the CDR3 is TGTGCCAGCAGTGTAACTAGCGGGGGTAAAGAGACCCAGTACTTC.

The rearrangement joins TRBV7-2 to TRBJ2-3; 8 positions agree with TRBD2. Germline V gene data show CDR1 as SGHTA and CDR2 as FQGNSA. V lost 6 bases to trimming and J lost 1 base; unmatched junction nucleotides: 9. The CDR3 has 16 residues. CDR3 in DNA: TGTGCCAGCAGATCCTTAGCGGGACCCGGCACAGATACGCAGTATTTT. This encodes CASRSLAGPGTDTQYF.

The chain joins TRBV14 to TRBJ2-3, with a tentative D call TRBD2 (5 bases). Germline CDR1 reads SGHDN; CDR2 reads FVKESK. This CDR3 has 17 residues. Trimming pared 2 bases from V and 0 bases from J, leaving 15 bases between. The CDR3 nucleotides are TGTGCCAGCAGCCAATTTTTCAGGACTGATAGCACAGATACGCAGTATTTT. Its translation is CASSQFFRTDSTDTQYF.

This chain links TRBV7-3 with TRBJ2-1; the match to TRBD2 covers 9 bases. The germline CDR1 and CDR2 sequences are SGHTA and FQGTGA. The CDR3 runs 15 residues. V was clipped by 5 bases and J by 0 bases; unmatched bases: 2. The CDR3 sequence: CASSATSGSYNEQFF. CDR3 bases: TGTGCCAGCAGCGCGACTAGCGGCTCCTACAATGAGCAGTTCTTC.

The rearrangement uses TRBV18 and TRBJ1-4, with unresolved D. Germline V gene data show CDR1 as KGHSH and CDR2 as LQKENI. CDR3 size: 14 residues. The V end lost 2 bases, the J end lost 8 bases, and 12 bases lay between the germline ends. CDR3 amino acids: CASSPDGSREKLFF. The DNA for the CDR3 is TGTGCCAGCTCACCAGATGGGTCGCGGGAAAAACTGTTTTTT.

This clone was recorded only once. The V and J genes are TRBV25-1 and TRBJ1-2; D is ambiguous. Trimming removed 6 bases at V and 5 bases at J, with 13 bases between. CDR1 and CDR2 from the germline V gene are MGHDK and SYGVNS. The CDR3 covers 13 residues. CDR3 DNA sequence: TGTGCCAGCAGAGACCCCGGGAGGTATGGCTACACCTTC. The encoded protein is CASRDPGRYGYTF.

In regard to this clone: A much larger clonotype is one base distant, so this may be a read error. In the same sample, other DNA sequences code for this CDR3. This chain links TRBV28 with TRBJ2-7; 7 bases agree with TRBD1. V trimming: 3 bases; J trimming: 2 bases; junction bases outside the gene matches: 1. The CDR3 is 13 residues long. Germline CDR1 reads MDHEN; CDR2 reads SYDVKM. The CDR3 reads CASSLGQTYEQYF. CDR3 nucleotide sequence: TGTGCCAGCAGTTTGGGACAGACCTACGAGCAGTACTTC.

The chain carries TRBV5-1 and TRBJ2-7; 11 positions agree with TRBD1. V shed 4 bases, J shed 6 bases, and the junction held 9 bases outside the gene matches. The CDR3 covers 15 residues. The V gene's germline CDR1 is SGHRS and CDR2 YFSETQ. The CDR3 here is CASSLGTGGILEQYF. CDR3 coding DNA: TGCGCCAGCAGCCTTGGGACAGGGGGAATCCTCGAGCAGTACTTC.

This chain uses TRBV24-1 with TRBJ2-1, with D possibly TRBD1 on 6 matching bases. The germline gives CDR1 KGHDR, CDR2 SFDVKD. The CDR3 extends over 13 amino acids. The V and J ends lost 3 bases and 7 bases respectively, with 9 bases between them. CDR3 bases: TGTGCCACCAGTGATAATACAGGGAATGAGCAGTTCTTC. It is translated as CATSDNTGNEQFF.

V usage is TRBV5-1 and J usage is TRBJ1-1; perhaps TRBD1 as D (6 bases). The germline CDR1 and CDR2 sequences are SGHRS and YFSETQ. The CDR3 is made up of 14 amino acids. Deletions cut 5 bases from V and 3 bases from J, with 14 bases between. CDR3 nucleotide sequence: TGCGCCAGCAGGGGGGCATCGAGGGACACTGAAGCTTTCTTT. Translation: CASRGASRDTEAFF.